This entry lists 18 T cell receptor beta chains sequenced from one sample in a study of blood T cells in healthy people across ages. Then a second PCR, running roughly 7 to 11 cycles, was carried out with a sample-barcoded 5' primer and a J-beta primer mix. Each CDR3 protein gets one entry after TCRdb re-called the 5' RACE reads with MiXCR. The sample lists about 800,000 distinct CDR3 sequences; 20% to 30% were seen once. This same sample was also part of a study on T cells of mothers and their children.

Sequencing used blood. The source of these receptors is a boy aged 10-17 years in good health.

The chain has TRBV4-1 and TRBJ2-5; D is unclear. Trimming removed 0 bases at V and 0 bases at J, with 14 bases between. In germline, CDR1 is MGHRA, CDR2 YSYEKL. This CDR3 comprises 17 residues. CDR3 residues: CASSQDFTETYQETQYF. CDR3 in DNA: TGCGCCAGCAGCCAAGATTTTACGGAAACGTACCAAGAGACCCAGTACTTC.

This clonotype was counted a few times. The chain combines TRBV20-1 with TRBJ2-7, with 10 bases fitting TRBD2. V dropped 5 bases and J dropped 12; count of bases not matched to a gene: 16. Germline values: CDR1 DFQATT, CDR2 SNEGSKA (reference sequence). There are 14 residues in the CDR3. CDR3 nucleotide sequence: TGCAGTGCTCGAGTTCTAGCGGGAGATGTGGGGCTGTACTTC. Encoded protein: CSARVLAGDVGLYF.

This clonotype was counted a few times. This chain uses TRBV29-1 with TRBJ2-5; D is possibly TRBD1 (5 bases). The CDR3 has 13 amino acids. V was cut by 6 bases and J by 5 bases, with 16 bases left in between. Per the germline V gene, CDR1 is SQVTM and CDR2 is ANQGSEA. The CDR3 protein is CSVQGAPRETQYF. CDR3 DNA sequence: TGCAGCGTCCAAGGGGCCCCCCGGGAGACCCAGTACTTC.

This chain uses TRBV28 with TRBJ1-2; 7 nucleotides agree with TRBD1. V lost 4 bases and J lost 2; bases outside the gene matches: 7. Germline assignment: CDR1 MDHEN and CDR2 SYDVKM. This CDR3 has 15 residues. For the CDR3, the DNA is TGTGCCAGCAGTTCCCGGGACAGACCCAACTATGGCTACACCTTC. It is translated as CASSSRDRPNYGYTF.

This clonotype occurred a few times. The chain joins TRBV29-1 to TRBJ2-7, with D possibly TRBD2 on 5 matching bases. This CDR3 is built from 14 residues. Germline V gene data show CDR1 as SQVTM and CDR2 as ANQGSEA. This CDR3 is CSPTNGVHSYEQYF. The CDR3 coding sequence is TGCAGTCCTACCAACGGGGTCCACTCCTACGAGCAGTACTTC.

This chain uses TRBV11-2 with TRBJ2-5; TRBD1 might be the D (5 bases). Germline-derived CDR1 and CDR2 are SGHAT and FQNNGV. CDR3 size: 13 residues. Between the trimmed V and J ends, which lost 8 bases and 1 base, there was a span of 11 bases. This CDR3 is CASRQGLQETQYF. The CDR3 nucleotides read TGTGCCAGCCGCCAGGGCCTCCAAGAGACCCAGTACTTC. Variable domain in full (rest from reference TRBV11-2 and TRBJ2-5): EAGVAQSPRYKIIEKRQSVAFWCNPISGHATLYWYQQILGQGPKLLIQFQNNGVVDDSQLPKDRFSAERLKGVDSTLKIQPAKLEDSAVYLCASRQGLQETQYFGPGTRLLVL.

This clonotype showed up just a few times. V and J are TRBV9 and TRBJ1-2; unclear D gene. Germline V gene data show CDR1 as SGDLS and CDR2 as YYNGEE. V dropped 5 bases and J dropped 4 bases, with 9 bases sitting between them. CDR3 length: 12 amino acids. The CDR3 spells CASRGDAYGYTF. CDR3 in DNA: TGTGCCAGCAGGGGCGACGCCTATGGCTACACCTTC.

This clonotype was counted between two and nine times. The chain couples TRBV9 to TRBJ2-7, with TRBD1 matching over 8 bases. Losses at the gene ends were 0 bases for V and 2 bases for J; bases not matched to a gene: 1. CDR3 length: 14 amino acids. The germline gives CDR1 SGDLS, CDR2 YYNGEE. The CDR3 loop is CASSVAQGAYEQYF. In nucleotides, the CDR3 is TGTGCCAGCAGCGTAGCACAGGGGGCCTACGAGCAGTACTTC.

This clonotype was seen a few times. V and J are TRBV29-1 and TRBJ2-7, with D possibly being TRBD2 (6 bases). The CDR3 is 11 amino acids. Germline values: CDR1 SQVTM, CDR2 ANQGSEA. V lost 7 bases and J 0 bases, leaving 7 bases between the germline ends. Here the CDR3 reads CSGGDSYEQYF. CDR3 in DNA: TGCAGCGGGGGGGACTCCTACGAGCAGTACTTC.

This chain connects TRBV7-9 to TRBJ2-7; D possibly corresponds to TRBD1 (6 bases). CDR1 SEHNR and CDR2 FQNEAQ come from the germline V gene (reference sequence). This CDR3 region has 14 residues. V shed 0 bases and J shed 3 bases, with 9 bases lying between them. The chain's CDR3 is CASSLATGLYEQYF. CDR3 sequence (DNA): TGTGCCAGCAGCTTAGCGACAGGACTCTACGAGCAGTACTTC.

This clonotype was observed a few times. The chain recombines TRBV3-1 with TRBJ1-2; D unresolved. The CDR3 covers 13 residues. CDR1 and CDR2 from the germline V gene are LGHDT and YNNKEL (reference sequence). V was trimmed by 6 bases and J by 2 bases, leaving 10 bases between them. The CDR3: CASRSDTNYGYTF. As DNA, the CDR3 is TGTGCCAGCAGATCCGACACAAACTATGGCTACACCTTC.

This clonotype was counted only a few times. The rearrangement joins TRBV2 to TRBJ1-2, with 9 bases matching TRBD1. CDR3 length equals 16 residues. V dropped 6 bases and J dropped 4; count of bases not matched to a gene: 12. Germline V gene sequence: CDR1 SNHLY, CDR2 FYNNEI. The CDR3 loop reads CASSLTPTGGGYGYTF. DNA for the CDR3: TGTGCCAGCAGCCTCACGCCGACAGGGGGGGGCTATGGCTACACCTTC.

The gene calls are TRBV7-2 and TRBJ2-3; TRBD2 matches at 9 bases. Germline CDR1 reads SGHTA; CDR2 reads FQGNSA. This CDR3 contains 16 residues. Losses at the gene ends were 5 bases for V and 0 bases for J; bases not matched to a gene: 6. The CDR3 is CASSKLAGFSTDTQYF. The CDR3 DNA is TGTGCCAGCAGCAAGCTAGCGGGATTTAGCACAGATACGCAGTATTTT.

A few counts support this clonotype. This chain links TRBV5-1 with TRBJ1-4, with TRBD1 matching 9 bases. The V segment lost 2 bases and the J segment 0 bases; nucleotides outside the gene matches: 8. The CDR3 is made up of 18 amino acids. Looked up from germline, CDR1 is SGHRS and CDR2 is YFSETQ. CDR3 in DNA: TGCGCCAGCAGCTTCGGCGGGACAGGGACTGCAACTAATGAAAAACTGTTTTTT. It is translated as CASSFGGTGTATNEKLFF. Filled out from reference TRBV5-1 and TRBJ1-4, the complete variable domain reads KAGVTQTPRYLIKTRGQQVTLSCSPISGHRSVSWYQQTPGQGLQFLFEYFSETQRNKGNFPGRFSGRQFSNSRSEMNVSTLELGDSALYLCASSFGGTGTATNEKLFFGSGTQLSVL.

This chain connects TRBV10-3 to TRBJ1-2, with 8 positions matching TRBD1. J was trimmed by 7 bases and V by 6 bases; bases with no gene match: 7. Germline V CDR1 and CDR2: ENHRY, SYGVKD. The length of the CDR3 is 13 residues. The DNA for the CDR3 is TGTGCCATCAGACAGGACAGGGAGAGTGGCTACACCTTC. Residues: CAIRQDRESGYTF.

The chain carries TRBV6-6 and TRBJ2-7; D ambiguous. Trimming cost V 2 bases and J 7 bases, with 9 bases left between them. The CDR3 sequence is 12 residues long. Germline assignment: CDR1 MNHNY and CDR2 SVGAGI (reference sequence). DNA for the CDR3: TGTGCCAGCAGTTACGCGACTCTAGAGCAGTACTTC. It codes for CASSYATLEQYF.

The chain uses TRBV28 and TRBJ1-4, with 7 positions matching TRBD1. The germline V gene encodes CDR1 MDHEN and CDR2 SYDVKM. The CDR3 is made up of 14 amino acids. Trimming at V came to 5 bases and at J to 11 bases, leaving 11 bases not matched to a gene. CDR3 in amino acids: CASSPANLQGKLFF. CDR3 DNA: TGTGCCAGCAGTCCGGCCAACCTACAGGGGAAACTGTTTTTT.

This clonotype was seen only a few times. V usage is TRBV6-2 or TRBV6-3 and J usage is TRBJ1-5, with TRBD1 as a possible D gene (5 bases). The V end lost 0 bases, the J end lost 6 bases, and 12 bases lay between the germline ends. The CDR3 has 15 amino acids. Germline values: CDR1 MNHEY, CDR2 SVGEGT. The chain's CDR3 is CASSYSTQGGQPQHF. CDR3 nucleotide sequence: TGTGCCAGCAGTTACTCGACTCAGGGCGGTCAGCCCCAGCATTTT.